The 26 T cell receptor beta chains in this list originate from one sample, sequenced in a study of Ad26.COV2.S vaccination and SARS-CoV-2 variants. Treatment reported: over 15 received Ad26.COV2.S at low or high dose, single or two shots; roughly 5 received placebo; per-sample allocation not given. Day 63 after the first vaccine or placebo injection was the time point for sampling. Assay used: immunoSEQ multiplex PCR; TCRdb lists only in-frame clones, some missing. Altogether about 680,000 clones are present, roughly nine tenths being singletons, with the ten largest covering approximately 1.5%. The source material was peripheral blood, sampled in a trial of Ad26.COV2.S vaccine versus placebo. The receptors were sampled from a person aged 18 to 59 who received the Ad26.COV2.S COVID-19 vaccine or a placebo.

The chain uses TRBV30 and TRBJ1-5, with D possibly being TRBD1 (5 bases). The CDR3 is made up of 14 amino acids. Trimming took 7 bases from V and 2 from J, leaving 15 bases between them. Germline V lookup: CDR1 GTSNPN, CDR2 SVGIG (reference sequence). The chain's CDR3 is CAFSISTGNQPQHF. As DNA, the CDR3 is TGTGCCTTTTCGATTTCGACAGGCAATCAGCCCCAGCATTTT.

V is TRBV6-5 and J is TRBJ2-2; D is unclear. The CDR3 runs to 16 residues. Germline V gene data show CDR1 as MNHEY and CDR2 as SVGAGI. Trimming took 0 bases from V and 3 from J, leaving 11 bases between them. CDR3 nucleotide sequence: TGTGCCAGCAGTTACTCGATGAGGCAGTACACCGGGGAGCTGTTTTTT. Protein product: CASSYSMRQYTGELFF.

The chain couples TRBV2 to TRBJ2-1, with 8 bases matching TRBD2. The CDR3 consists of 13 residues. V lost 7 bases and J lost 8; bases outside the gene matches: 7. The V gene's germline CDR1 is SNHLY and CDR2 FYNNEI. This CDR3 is CASTKTSADEQFF. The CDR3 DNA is TGTGCCAGCACCAAGACTAGCGCGGATGAGCAGTTCTTC.

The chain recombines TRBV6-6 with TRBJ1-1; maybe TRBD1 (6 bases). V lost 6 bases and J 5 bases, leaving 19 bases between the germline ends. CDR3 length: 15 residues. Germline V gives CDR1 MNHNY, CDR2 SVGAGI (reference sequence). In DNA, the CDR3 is TGTGCCAGCAGCCAAGGCTGGGGGGCAAGAACTGAAGCTTTCTTT. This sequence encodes CASSQGWGARTEAFF.

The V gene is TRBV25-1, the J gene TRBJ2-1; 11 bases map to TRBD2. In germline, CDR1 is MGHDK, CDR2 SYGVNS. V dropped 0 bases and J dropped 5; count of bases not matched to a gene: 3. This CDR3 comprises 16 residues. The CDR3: CASSEYRLAGNNEQFF. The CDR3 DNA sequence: TGTGCCAGCAGTGAATATAGACTAGCGGGGAACAATGAGCAGTTCTTC.

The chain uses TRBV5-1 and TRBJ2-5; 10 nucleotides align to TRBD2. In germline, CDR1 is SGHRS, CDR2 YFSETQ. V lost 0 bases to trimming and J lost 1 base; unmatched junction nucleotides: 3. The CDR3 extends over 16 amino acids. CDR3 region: CASSLVSGGTQETQYF. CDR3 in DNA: TGCGCCAGCAGCTTGGTTAGCGGGGGGACCCAAGAGACCCAGTACTTC.

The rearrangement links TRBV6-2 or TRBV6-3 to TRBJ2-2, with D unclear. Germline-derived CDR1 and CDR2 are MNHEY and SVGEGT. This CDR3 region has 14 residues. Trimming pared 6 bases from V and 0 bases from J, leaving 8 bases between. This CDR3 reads CASSPMPNTGELFF. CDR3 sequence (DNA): TGTGCCAGCAGCCCCATGCCGAACACCGGGGAGCTGTTTTTT.

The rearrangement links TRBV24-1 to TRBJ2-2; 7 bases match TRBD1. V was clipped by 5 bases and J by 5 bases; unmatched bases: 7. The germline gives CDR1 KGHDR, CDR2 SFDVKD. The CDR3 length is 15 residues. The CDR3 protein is CATSAGTGVTGELFF. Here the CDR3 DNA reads TGTGCCACCAGTGCAGGAACAGGGGTAACCGGGGAGCTGTTTTTT.

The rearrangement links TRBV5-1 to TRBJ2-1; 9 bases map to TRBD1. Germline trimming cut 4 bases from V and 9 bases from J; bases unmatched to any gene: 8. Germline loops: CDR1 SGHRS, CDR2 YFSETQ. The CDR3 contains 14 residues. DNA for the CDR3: TGCGCCAGCAGCACGGGACAGGGTGGTTCTGAGCAGTTCTTC. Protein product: CASSTGQGGSEQFF.

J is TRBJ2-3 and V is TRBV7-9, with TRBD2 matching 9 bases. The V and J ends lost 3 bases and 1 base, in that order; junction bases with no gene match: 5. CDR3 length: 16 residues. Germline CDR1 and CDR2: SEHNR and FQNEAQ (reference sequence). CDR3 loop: CASSLFRTSGTDTQYF. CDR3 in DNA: TGTGCCAGCAGCTTGTTCCGGACTAGCGGCACAGATACGCAGTATTTT.

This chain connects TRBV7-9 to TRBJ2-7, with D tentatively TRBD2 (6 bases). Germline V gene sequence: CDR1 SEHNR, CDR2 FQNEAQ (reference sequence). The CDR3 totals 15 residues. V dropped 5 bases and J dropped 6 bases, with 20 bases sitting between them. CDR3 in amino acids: CASSPIGGTTSEQYF. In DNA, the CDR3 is TGTGCCAGCAGCCCCATTGGGGGGACGACCAGCGAGCAGTACTTC.

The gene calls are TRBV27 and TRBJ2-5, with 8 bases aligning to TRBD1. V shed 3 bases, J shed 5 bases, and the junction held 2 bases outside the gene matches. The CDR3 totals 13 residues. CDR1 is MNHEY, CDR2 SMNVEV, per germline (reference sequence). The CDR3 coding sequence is TGTGCCAGCAGTTTGACAGGGGAGGAGACCCAGTACTTC. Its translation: CASSLTGEETQYF.

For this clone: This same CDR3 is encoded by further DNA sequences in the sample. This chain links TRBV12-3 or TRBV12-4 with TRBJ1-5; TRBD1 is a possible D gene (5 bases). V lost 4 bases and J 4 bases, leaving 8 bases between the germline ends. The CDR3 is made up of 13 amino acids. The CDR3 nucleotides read TGTGCCAGCAGTTGGGGGAGAAATCAGCCCCAGCATTTT. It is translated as CASSWGRNQPQHF.

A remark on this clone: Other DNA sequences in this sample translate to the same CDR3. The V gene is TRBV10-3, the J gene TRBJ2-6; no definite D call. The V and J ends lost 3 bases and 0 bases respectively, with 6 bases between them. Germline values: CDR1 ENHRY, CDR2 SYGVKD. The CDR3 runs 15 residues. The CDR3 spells CAISEGDSGANVLTF. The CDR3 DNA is TGTGCCATCAGTGAAGGAGACTCTGGGGCCAACGTCCTGACTTTC.

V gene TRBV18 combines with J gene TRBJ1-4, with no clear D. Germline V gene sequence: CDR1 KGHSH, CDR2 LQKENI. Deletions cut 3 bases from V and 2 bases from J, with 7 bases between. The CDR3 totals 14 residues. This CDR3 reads CASSPLGTNEKLFF. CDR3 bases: TGTGCCAGCTCACCCTTGGGGACTAATGAAAAACTGTTTTTT.

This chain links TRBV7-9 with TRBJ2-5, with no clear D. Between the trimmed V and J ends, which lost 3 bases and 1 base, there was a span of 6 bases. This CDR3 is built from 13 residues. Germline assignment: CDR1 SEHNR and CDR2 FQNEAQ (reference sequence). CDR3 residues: CASSLIVQETQYF. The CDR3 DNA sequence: TGTGCCAGCAGCTTGATTGTCCAAGAGACCCAGTACTTC.

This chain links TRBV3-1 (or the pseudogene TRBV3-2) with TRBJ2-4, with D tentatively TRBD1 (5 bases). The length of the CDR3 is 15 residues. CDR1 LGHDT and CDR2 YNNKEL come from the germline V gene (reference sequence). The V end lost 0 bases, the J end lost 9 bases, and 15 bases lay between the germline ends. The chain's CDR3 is CASSQDSNSRGIQYF. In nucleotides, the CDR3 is TGTGCCAGCAGCCAAGATTCCAACTCAAGGGGCATTCAGTACTTC.

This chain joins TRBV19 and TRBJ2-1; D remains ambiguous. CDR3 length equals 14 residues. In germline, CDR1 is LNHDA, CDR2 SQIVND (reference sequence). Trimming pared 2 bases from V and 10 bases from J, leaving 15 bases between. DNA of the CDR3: TGTGCCAGTAGTATAATGGGCAGCCTAGGGGAGCAGTTCTTC. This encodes CASSIMGSLGEQFF.

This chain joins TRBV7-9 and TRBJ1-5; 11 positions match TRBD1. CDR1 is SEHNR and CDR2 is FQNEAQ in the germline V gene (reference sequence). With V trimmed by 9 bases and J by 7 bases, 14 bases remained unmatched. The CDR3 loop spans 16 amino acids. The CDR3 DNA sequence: TGTGCCAGTGGGGTTGGGACAGGGGGTATCGGACAGCCCCAGCATTTT. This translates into CASGVGTGGIGQPQHF. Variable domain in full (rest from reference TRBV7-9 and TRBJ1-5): DTGVSQNPRHKITKRGQNVTFRCDPISEHNRLYWYRQTLGQGPEFLTYFQNEAQLEKSRLLSDRFSAERPKGSFSTLEIQRTEQGDSAMYLCASGVGTGGIGQPQHFGDGTRLSIL.

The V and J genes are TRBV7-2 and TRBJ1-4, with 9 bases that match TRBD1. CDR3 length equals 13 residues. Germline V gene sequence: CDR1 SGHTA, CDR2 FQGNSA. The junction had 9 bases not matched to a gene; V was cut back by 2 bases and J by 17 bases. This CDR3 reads CASSLRQGGRGFF. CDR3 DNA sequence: TGTGCCAGCAGCTTAAGACAGGGGGGACGGGGATTTTTT. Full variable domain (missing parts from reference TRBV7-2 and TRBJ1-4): GAGVSQSPSNKVTEKGKDVELRCDPISGHTALYWYRQSLGQGLEFLIYFQGNSAPDKSGLPSDRFSAERTGGSVSTLTIQRTQQEDSAVYLCASSLRQGGRGFFGSGTQLSVL.

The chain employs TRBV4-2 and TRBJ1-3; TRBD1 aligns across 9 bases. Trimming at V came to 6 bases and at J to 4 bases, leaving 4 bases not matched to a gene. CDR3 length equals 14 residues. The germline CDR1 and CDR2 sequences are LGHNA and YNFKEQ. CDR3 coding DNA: TGTGCCAGCAGGTTGACAGGGGGAGGAAACACCATATATTTT. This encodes CASRLTGGGNTIYF.

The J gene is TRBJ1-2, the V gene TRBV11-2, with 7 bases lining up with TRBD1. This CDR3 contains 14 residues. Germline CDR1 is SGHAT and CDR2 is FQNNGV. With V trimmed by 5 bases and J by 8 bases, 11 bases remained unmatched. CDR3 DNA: TGTGCCAGCAGCCCCCCTGACAGGGTAAAAGGCTACACCTTC. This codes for CASSPPDRVKGYTF.

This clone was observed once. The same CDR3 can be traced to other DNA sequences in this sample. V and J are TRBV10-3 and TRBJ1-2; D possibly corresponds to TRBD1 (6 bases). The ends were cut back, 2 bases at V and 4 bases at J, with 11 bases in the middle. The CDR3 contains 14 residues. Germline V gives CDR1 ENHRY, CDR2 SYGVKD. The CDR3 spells CAISETGSPYGYTF. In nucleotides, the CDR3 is TGTGCCATCAGTGAGACAGGGTCCCCCTATGGCTACACCTTC.

Here the CDR3 DNA reads TGTGCCAGCTCACAAAACACCATATATTTT. Protein product: CASSQNTIYF. The chain has TRBV18 and TRBJ1-3; the D is unclear. Germline CDR1 is KGHSH and CDR2 is LQKENI. The CDR3 has 10 amino acids. V was shortened by 4 bases and J by 6 bases, with 1 base between the two germline ends. The variable domain in full, with the rest retrieved from reference TRBV18 and TRBJ1-3, is NAGVMQNPRHLVRRRGQEARLRCSPMKGHSHVYWYRQLPEEGLKFMVYLQKENIIDESGMPKERFSAEFPKEGPSILRIQQVVRGDSAAYFCASSQNTIYFGEGSWLTVV.

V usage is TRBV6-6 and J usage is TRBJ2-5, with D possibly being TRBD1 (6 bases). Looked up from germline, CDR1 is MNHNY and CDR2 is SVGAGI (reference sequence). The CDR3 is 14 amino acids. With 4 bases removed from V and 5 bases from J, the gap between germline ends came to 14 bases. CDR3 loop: CASSSNTGLETQYF. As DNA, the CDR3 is TGTGCCAGCAGTTCCAACACAGGGCTGGAGACCCAGTACTTC.

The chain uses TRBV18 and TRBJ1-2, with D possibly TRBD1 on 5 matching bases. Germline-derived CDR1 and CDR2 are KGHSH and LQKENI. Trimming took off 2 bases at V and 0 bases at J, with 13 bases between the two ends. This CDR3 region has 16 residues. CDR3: CASSPWPPGPNYGYTF. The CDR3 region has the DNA TGTGCCAGCTCACCATGGCCCCCGGGACCTAACTATGGCTACACCTTC.